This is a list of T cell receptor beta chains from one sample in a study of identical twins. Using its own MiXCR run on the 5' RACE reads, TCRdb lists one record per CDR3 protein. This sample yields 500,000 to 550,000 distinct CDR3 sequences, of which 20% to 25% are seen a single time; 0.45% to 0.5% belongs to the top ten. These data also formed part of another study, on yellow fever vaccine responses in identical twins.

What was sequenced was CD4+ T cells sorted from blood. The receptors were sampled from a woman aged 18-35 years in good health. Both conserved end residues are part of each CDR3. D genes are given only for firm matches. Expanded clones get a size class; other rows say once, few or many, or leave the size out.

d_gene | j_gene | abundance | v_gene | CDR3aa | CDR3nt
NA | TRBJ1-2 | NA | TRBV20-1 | CSARDFGTPGTYGYTF | TGCAGTGCTAGAGATTTTGGGACACCGGGGACCTATGGCTACACCTTC
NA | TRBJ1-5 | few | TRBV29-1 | CSVEEAPYQPQHF | TGCAGCGTTGAGGAAGCTCCATATCAGCCCCAGCATTTT
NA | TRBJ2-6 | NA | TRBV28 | CASNRVISGANVLTF | TGTGCCAGCAACCGTGTGATCTCTGGGGCCAACGTCCTGACTTTC
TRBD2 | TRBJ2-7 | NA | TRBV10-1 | CASSASGGSYEQYF | TGCGCCAGCAGTGCTAGCGGGGGATCCTACGAGCAGTACTTC
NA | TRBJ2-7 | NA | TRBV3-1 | CASSQDLGSGEQYF | TGTGCCAGCAGCCAAGATCTAGGGTCCGGCGAGCAGTACTTC
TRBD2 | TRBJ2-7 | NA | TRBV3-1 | CASSQAAGLDDGEQYF | TGTGCCAGCAGCCAAGCGGCGGGACTAGATGACGGCGAGCAGTACTTC
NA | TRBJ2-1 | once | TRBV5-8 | CASSLFSSEMIGEQFF | TGTGCCAGCAGCTTGTTCTCTAGCGAGATGATCGGTGAGCAGTTCTTC
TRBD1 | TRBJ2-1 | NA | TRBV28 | CASSRAGTGPYNEQFF | TGTGCCAGCAGTCGAGCCGGGACAGGGCCCTACAATGAGCAGTTCTTC
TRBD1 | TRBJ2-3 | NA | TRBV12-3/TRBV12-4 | CASTRDRSIDTQYF | TGTGCCAGCACCCGGGACAGATCCATAGATACGCAGTATTTT
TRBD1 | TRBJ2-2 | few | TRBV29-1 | CSAQQGARTGELFF | TGCAGCGCTCAGCAGGGGGCGCGGACCGGGGAGCTGTTTTTT
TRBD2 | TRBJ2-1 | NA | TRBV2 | CASIRNGLDEQFF | TGTGCCAGCATTAGAAACGGACTAGATGAGCAGTTCTTC
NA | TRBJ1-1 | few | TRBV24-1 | CATSDTNKGRKEAFF | TGTGCCACCAGTGACACAAACAAGGGTAGAAAAGAAGCTTTCTTT
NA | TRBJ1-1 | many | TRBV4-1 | CASSQDLGQGLYEAFF | TGCGCCAGCAGCCAAGACCTCGGGCAGGGGCTGTATGAAGCTTTCTTT
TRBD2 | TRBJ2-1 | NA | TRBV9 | CASSATSGRGNEQFF | TGTGCCAGCAGCGCGACTAGCGGGAGGGGAAATGAGCAGTTCTTC
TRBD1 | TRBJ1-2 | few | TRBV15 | CATSEQGASGYTF | TGTGCCACCAGCGAACAGGGGGCATCTGGCTACACCTTC
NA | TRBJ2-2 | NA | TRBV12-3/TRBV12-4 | CASSTPWGSTGELFF | TGTGCCAGCAGCACACCTTGGGGAAGTACCGGGGAGCTGTTTTTT
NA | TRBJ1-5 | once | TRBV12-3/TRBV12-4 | CASSFFGGQPQHF | TGTGCCAGCAGTTTTTTCGGGGGACAGCCCCAGCATTTT
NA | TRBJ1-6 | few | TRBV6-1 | CASSSGSSYNSPLHF | TGTGCCAGCAGCTCCGGAAGCTCCTATAATTCACCCCTCCACTTT
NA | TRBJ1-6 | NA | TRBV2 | CASSDRTHLYNSPLHF | TGTGCCAGCAGTGACAGGACCCACCTCTATAATTCACCCCTCCACTTT
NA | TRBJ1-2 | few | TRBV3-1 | CASSQVPGANYGYTF | TGTGCCAGCAGCCAAGTTCCGGGGGCCAACTATGGCTACACCTTC
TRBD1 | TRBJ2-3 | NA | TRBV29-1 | CSSRTGGFGTDTQYF | TGCAGCTCAAGGACAGGGGGCTTTGGTACAGATACGCAGTATTTT
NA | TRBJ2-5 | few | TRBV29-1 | CSVEGVNQETQYF | TGCAGCGTTGAAGGGGTGAACCAAGAGACCCAGTACTTC
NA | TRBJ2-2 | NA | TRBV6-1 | CASRGTANTGELFF | TGTGCCAGCAGAGGAACCGCGAACACCGGGGAGCTGTTTTTT
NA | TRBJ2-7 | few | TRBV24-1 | CATPQPDGIYEQYF | TGTGCCACCCCTCAGCCGGACGGGATCTACGAGCAGTACTTC
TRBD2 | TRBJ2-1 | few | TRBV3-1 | CASSQAQGLAISQFF | TGTGCCAGCAGCCAAGCCCAGGGACTAGCGATCTCTCAGTTCTTC